Detailed here is one TCR beta chain. The CDR3 is 15 amino acids. The germline gives CDR1 ENHRY, CDR2 SYGVKD. V shed 5 bases and J 6 bases; nucleotides not matched to a gene: 8. This entry comes from a study of blood T cell repertoires in COVID-19. In the authors' workflow: Amplification from reference gene primers served as the basis for estimated nucleated cell counts. Here immunoSEQ multiplex PCR was the method, and the copy in TCRdb shows in-frame clones only, minus some. V and J calls and clone size come straight from that table; D and trimming were deduced from the DNA. In the table there are around 300,000 clones, over 80% of which are singletons. Cohorts were assigned according to the clinical history that participants reported.

The V call is TRBV10-3, the J call TRBJ1-5, with 9 bases aligning to TRBD1. The clonotype was recovered from a young man who had recovered from COVID-19. Sequenced input: PBMCs or T cells enriched from blood (not recorded which). CDR3 DNA: TGTGCCATCAGTCCCGGGACAGGGATCAGTCAGCCCCAGCATTTT. It translates to CAISPGTGISQPQHF.